This T cell receptor beta chain was retrieved from a study of shared clonotypes between healthy human individuals. Germline CDR1 and CDR2: LNHNV and YYDKDF (reference sequence). The CDR3 runs 16 residues. V was pared by 1 base and J by 11 bases, with 14 bases of the junction left unmatched. Study outcomes and limitations: With few donors, the genetic and exposure-history diversity represented was limited.

Remarks on this clone: The antigen is undetermined.

Assay used: immunoSEQ multiplex PCR; TCRdb lists only in-frame clones, some missing. The profile shows 2 million to 3 million clones, around 90% of them singletons. The chain has TRBV15 and TRBJ2-1, with 7 nucleotides matching TRBD1. The clonotype was recovered from a man between 18 and 29 years old in good health. Sequencing input: naive CD4+ T cells sorted from blood. This sample's subset: CD45RA+ positively selected. CDR3 sequence reads: CATSRATGTATFQQFF. The DNA of the CDR3 is TGTGCCACCAGCAGAGCCACCGGGACAGCCACTTTCCAGCAGTTCTTC.